This T cell receptor (beta chain) was documented in a study of blood T cells in healthy people across ages. Primers used in a second PCR of about 6 to 11 cycles were a sample-barcoded 5' primer and a J-beta primer mix. From the 5' RACE reads, TCRdb called clonotypes with MiXCR, one entry per CDR3 protein. The table lists about 2 million distinct CDR3 sequences, about 50% of them singletons. Trimming cost V 1 base and J 1 base, with 10 bases left between them. This CDR3 comprises 15 residues. Germline V gene lookup returns CDR1 SGHTA and CDR2 FQGNSA. The people who gave samples were healthy Caucasians from Russia, aged about 6 to 95.

The chain has TRBV7-2 and TRBJ2-5; the D is unclear. The source is a woman between 35 and 50 years old in good health. The sequenced sample consisted of blood. The CDR3 coding sequence is TGTGCCAGCAGCTTAGGCAGAGGATTCCAAGAGACCCAGTACTTC. Protein: CASSLGRGFQETQYF.